This T cell receptor beta chain was found in a study of T cells in Graves' hyperthyroidism and ophthalmopathy. General study points: In blood, most of the thyroid clonotypes expanded above 0.001 were also present.

This clonotype was seen ten or more times. Its antigen is not identified. Regions amplified from RNA transcripts were the TCR beta CDR3 regions. First-round RT-PCR targeting the TCR CDR3 was performed with the HTBI primer set. TCRdb ran MiXCR on the multiplex PCR reads and lists one entry per CDR3 protein. The repertoire consists of around 620,000 distinct CDR3 sequences, with around 15% occurring once and the leading ten covering 3.5% to 4%. Sequenced: blood. This clonotype was sampled from a young woman with Graves' hyperthyroidism.

This CDR3 is CASSPRGGGEQFF. In DNA form, the CDR3 reads TGTGCCAGCAGCCCCCGGGGGGGGGGTGAGCAGTTCTTC. The chain employs TRBV12-3 or TRBV12-4 and TRBJ2-1; 8 bases match TRBD2. V was pared by 6 bases and J by 9 bases, with 7 bases of the junction left unmatched. The CDR3 runs to 13 residues.